This paragraph covers one T cell receptor (beta chain) sequence. Its binding antigen is unknown. Base qualities are not at hand, and no much larger clone is one base apart. The CDR3 regions of human TCRbeta chains were analyzed by immunosequencing. The authors' analysis ran thus. Repertoire TCRs were matched against a reference library of SARS-CoV-2-specific TCRs generated with the MIRA antigen-specificity platform. Breadth was defined as the fraction of unique TCRs that were SARS-CoV-2-associated. Depth was defined as the fraction of total T cells that were SARS-CoV-2-associated. Each spike-specific TCR was assigned to its reactive spike region and to a CD4 or CD8 class using the MIRA data. Log10-transformed breadth and depth values were compared by one-way ANOVA with Sidak's multiple comparisons tests. Drawn from immuneACCESS, this table holds only the in-frame rearrangements with V and J called that TCRdb kept. Clones are partly lost; checked studies trace under half to an unresolved V gene and leave the rest unexplained. The D gene and trimming were derived from the DNA, and the V and J assignments and clone size from that table. For this sample there are around 140,000 clones; 70% to 90% appear just once. The top ten hold 2.9% of the sample.

The record originates from a study of T cell responses to AZD1222 COVID-19 vaccine (dated by TCRdb to about 2021). Regarding the study in general: AZD1222 recipients whose second dose came at about 4 weeks and those whose second dose came at about 12 weeks were combined into one group, since spike-specific TCR depth and breadth did not differ between the two schedules. TCR sequencing covered 233 trial participants: 200 to 210 given two doses of AZD1222 and around 25 given two doses of MenACWY control vaccine. Trial participants were enrolled by age into 18-55, 56-69 and 70-plus year subgroups, with roughly 160, 29 and 62 TCR-sequenced participants respectively.

This specimen's time point label, interpreted: baseline before first vaccination. Samples from vaccinated people were obtained from the UK trials COV001 and COV002, which included a single-blind randomized controlled phase 2/3 trial of AZD1222 (ChAdOx1 nCoV-19) in healthy adults. For TCRbeta chain sequencing, PBMC samples from trial participants were taken at day 0 and at day 28 after the second dose. Taken from the germline V gene, the CDR1 and CDR2 loops are SGHVS and FQNEAQ. The trim is 1 base for V and 2 bases for J, with a gap of 7 bases between the germline ends. The CDR3 covers 14 residues, taking in both the cysteine and the phenylalanine. Only CDR3 DNA remains: 42 bases, in frame from the first base. Points the paper makes about the study in general: Most participants were white British and females outnumbered males, and the authors suggested that clonal diversity may have been underestimated. The 56-69-year group was small, and its depth increase did not reach significance, likely because of low power. Conclusions about previously exposed vaccinees are limited, since just a handful of AZD1222 recipients were seropositive for SARS-CoV-2 at baseline. Reportedly, close to half of the unique spike-specific TCRs recognized epitopes lying outside the regions that are mutated in the B.1.351 and B.1.1.7 variants. Spike-specific TCR breadth and depth rose significantly after two AZD1222 doses compared with day 0 and with MenACWY recipients. Because no day 14 peak-response samples were available, repertoires were characterized only after the peak T cell response. The vaccine-associated CD4 TCRs covered the entire spike protein, and the dominant responses fell in regions 160-218 and 743-854.

The input for sequencing was peripheral blood, taken on day 0 of AZD1222 vaccination. The clonotype was recovered from an adult in good health. The V and J genes are TRBV7-8 and TRBJ2-3; the D gene assignment is ambiguous. The DNA reads TGTGCCAGCAGCTTAGAGGCGTACACAGATACGCAGTATTTT. It translates as CASSLEAYTDTQYF.